This T cell receptor beta chain was retrieved from a study of lymphopenia after photon versus proton radiotherapy. Findings and limits, study-wide: Relative stability marked proton patients; photon patients lost diversity and naive cells. A bigger post-nadir fall in TCR diversity correlated inversely with survival time in deceased patients.

The assay was immunoSEQ multiplex PCR, and TCRdb's table has in-frame clones only and misses some. The data contain about 70,000 clones, just under 95% of them singletons. CDR1 KGHSH and CDR2 LQKENI come from the germline V gene. The CDR3 length is 16 residues. V was pared by 4 bases and J by 4 bases, with 12 bases of the junction left unmatched. Details on this clone: No antigen is known for it.

The clonotype originates from a woman aged 35 to 49 with cholangiocarcinoma. Sequences were derived from peripheral blood, sampled from a patient treated with photon-based radiotherapy. The V gene is TRBV18, the J gene TRBJ1-2; 7 positions match TRBD1. CDR3 bases: TGTGCCAGCTCACAAGACCGACAGGGAAGCAGCTATGGCTACACCTTC. Translated, it gives CASSQDRQGSSYGYTF.